What follows describes a single TCR beta chain. At least ten counts were recorded for this clonotype. Its recognized antigen is unknown. The record has no base qualities; no much larger clone is one base away. Graves' hyperthyroidism was defined as stable when no progression to ophthalmopathy occurred over 18 months of follow-up. Hyperthyroidism patients were aged 18 to 65 years and newly diagnosed, with disease duration of less than 2 months. Any patient with an uncontrolled infection, another autoimmune disease, pregnancy or lactation was excluded. Diagnoses were based on clinical symptoms, serum thyroxine and TRAb, thyroid ultrasound and orbital computed tomography. PBMCs were isolated from 10 ml of fresh peripheral blood by Ficoll-Paque density gradient centrifugation. Trizol reagent was used to extract total RNA, and RNA quality was then checked on an Agilent 2100 Bioanalyzer. Trimming at the junction amounts to 3 bases on V and 2 bases on J, and the germline ends lie 13 bases apart. The CDR3 measures 15 amino acids from cysteine to phenylalanine. CDR3 DNA only is kept here, 45 bases in frame from base 1. CDR1 and CDR2 were assigned from the germline V gene (reference sequence) as SEHNR and FQNEAQ.

This sample is part of a study of T cells in Graves' hyperthyroidism and ophthalmopathy (dated by TCRdb to 2018 to 2020). Describing the broader study: Peripheral blood was collected at initial diagnosis, before any treatment. In about 6 Graves' hyperthyroidism patients, the study also compared T-cell repertoires from thyroid tissue with T-cell repertoires from blood. TCR Vbeta CDR3 sequencing of 130 to 150 peripheral blood samples (over 40 ophthalmopathy, roughly 74 hyperthyroidism and approximately 17 progressor patients) is reported in the paper. The roughly 100 discovery patients were divided at random into training and test sets in a 7:3 ratio. An independent validation cohort of around 19 hyperthyroidism patients and 17 patients who later progressed to ophthalmopathy tested prospective prediction of ophthalmopathy. TCR V-J signatures able to tell the groups apart were searched for in a discovery cohort of 100 patients, of whom approximately 40 had Graves' ophthalmopathy and 55 to 65 had stable Graves' hyperthyroidism. After sampling, hyperthyroidism patients received methimazole starting at 30 mg daily, and ophthalmopathy patients received high-dose intravenous methylprednisolone.

Amplification of TCR beta CDR3 regions was carried out from RNA transcripts. For the first round of RT-PCR on the TCR CDR3, the HTBI primer set was used together with the Qiagen OneStep RT-PCR kit. Libraries were constructed in a second round of multiplex PCR, after which size selection and purification were carried out. Libraries were sequenced paired-end with 100 bp reads on an Illumina HiSeq2000. Processing in the source paper ran as follows. Raw data were processed with SOAPnuke, discarding reads with adapters, uncalled bases, mean Phred below 15, or no exact constant-primer or identifier match. COPE v1.2.5 was used to merge the high-quality paired reads, and each unique nucleotide sequence was defined as a clonotype. MiTCR v1.1 was used to align clonotypes to the IMGT TRBV, TRBD and TRBJ reference segments. The analysis included only V-J combinations with a frequency above 0.0001, which together covered 99% to 99.2% of the repertoires. The TCS score was defined as F50 (clonal expansion) divided by E x V (chaos), with BLOSUM62-based TCRdist calculated between CDR3 peptides within each V-J. Welch's t-statistics and random forest reduced some 510 V-J features to 10 to 15, which were used in a naive Bayes classifier (R e1071). TCRdb reprocessed the public reads (quality trimming at Q25 with fastp, clone calling with MiXCR) and kept in-frame beta chains. Rows are unified per CDR3 protein, each entry keeping the most common DNA and genes. The V and J calls were not made by the authors but by TCRdb's processing. In all, the sample holds under 450,000 distinct CDR3 sequences, and less than 20% of those were seen once. In total, the top ten clones hold roughly an eighth of the sample.

The paper as a whole reports these results and caveats: No statistical method was used to fix the sample size in advance, and group allocation was not hidden from the investigators. Most expanded thyroid clonotypes (frequency above 0.001) were also detected in blood, suggesting blood repertoires may reflect thyroid immune responses. In cross-validation, a model built on a 13 V-J signature told ophthalmopathy apart from stable hyperthyroidism with 85% to 90% sensitivity and approximately 81% specificity, and in testing the same model reached 80%/75%. In validation, progression to ophthalmopathy was predicted by the model with 70.59% sensitivity and around 75% specificity, a median of roughly six months before onset.

Sequencing input: blood. The chain uses TRBV7-9 and TRBJ2-5; TRBD1 could be the D gene, as 5 bases match. This TCR derives from a woman aged 18-29 years with Graves' hyperthyroidism. Read as DNA, the sequence is TGTGCCAGCAGCTTCGGGTTCAGGGAACAAGAGACCCAGTACTTC. Translated, it reads CASSFGFREQETQYF.